This is a list of T cell receptor beta chains from one sample in a study of T cells after posttransplantation cyclophosphamide. Here immunoSEQ multiplex PCR was the method, and the copy in TCRdb shows in-frame clones only, minus some. The sample shows more than 50,000 clones, roughly 86% of them seen only once. Sequencing input: PBMCs. The source is a man aged 30-40 years with a blood cancer, CMV-positive, and with a related stem cell donor. Each CDR3 is given with its conserved first and last residue. Fields, in order: clone size, D gene, V gene, J gene, CDR3 protein, CDR3 DNA. The D gene is left open where the match is weak. Some rows mark clone size as missing; the rest say once, few, many or name a class of expanded clone.

>NA|TRBD1|TRBV19|TRBJ1-5
CASSSRQGATPLGNQPQHF
TGTGCCAGTAGTAGTAGACAGGGGGCAACCCCGTTGGGCAATCAGCCCCAGCATTTT
>NA|NA|TRBV6-6|TRBJ1-4
CASSSTRVNEKLFF
TGTGCCAGCAGCTCGACAAGAGTTAATGAAAAACTGTTTTTT
>NA|TRBD2|TRBV6-4|TRBJ2-1
CASSGLAGDNEQFF
TGTGCCAGCAGTGGACTAGCGGGAGACAATGAGCAGTTCTTC
>NA|NA|TRBV6-5|TRBJ1-5
CASSFPHFSNQPQHF
TGTGCCAGCAGTTTCCCCCACTTTAGCAATCAGCCCCAGCATTTT
>NA|NA|TRBV30|TRBJ1-2
CAWQTVDGYTF
TGTGCCTGGCAGACAGTAGATGGCTACACCTTC
>NA|NA|TRBV27|TRBJ1-2
CASSLTGTNYGYTF
TGTGCCAGCAGTTTGACAGGAACTAACTATGGCTACACCTTC
>once|TRBD1|TRBV19|TRBJ1-5
CASSTRQGHQPQHF
TGTGCCAGTAGTACAAGACAGGGGCATCAGCCCCAGCATTTT
>NA|TRBD2|TRBV6-5|TRBJ2-7
CASSLREVGYEQYF
TGTGCCAGCAGCCTGCGGGAGGTCGGCTACGAGCAGTACTTC
>NA|NA|TRBV5-1|TRBJ1-1
CASSLIPLTGRGDTEAFF
TGCGCCAGCAGCTTGATTCCCCTCACAGGGAGGGGGGACACTGAAGCTTTCTTT
>NA|TRBD2|TRBV7-7|TRBJ2-1
CASSPGLAVYNEQFF
TGTGCCAGCAGCCCAGGACTAGCGGTCTACAATGAGCAGTTCTTC
>NA|TRBD2|TRBV18|TRBJ2-2
CASSPRRGGREASNTGELFF
TGTGCCAGCTCACCAAGACGTGGAGGGCGGGAGGCATCGAACACCGGGGAGCTGTTTTTT
>NA|TRBD1|TRBV11-3|TRBJ2-1
CASSPVTGGYNEQFF
TGTGCCAGCAGCCCGGTAACAGGGGGATACAATGAGCAGTTCTTC
>NA|TRBD2|TRBV5-1|TRBJ2-1
CASSLVGVTSGVYNEQFF
TGCGCCAGCAGCTTGGTAGGGGTGACTAGCGGGGTCTACAATGAGCAGTTCTTC
>few|NA|TRBV18|TRBJ2-7
CASSSGGGDEQYF
TGTGCCAGCTCTTCGGGTGGGGGCGACGAGCAGTACTTC
>NA|NA|TRBV27|TRBJ1-1
CASSLKLNTEAFF
TGTGCCAGCAGTTTAAAACTCAACACTGAAGCTTTCTTT
>NA|NA|TRBV6-5|TRBJ2-7
CASSYPQAPYEQYF
TGCGCCAGCAGTTACCCACAGGCCCCCTACGAGCAGTACTTC
>NA|TRBD1|TRBV4-2|TRBJ1-5
CASSHNTGTGGNQPQHF
TGTGCCAGCAGCCACAATACCGGGACAGGGGGCAATCAGCCCCAGCATTTT
>NA|NA|TRBV21-1|TRBJ1-2
CAIPHQGADGYTF
TGTGCCATCCCCCACCAGGGGGCAGATGGCTACACCTTC
>few|NA|TRBV7-2|TRBJ2-3
CASSVEAWDTQYF
TGTGCCAGCAGCGTCGAAGCATGGGATACGCAGTATTTT
>NA|NA|TRBV15|TRBJ1-1
CATSTWGLNTEAFF
TGTGCCACCAGCACATGGGGCCTGAACACTGAAGCTTTCTTT
>NA|NA|TRBV19|TRBJ1-1
CASIPRSEMNTEAFF
TGTGCCAGTATCCCGAGAAGTGAGATGAACACTGAAGCTTTCTTT
>once|TRBD2|TRBV18|TRBJ2-3
CASSPQETSPDTQYF
TGTGCCAGCTCACCACAGGAGACTAGCCCAGATACGCAGTATTTT